These 9 T cell receptor beta chains originate from one sample sequenced in a study of blood T cell repertoires in COVID-19. Assay: immunoSEQ multiplex PCR; the TCRdb copy retains only in-frame clones and omits some. The table records 380,000 or so clones, 88% of them present only once. Sequenced material: PBMCs or T cells enriched from blood (not recorded which). The receptors originated from a woman in her thirties with acute COVID-19.

This chain uses TRBV24-1 with TRBJ2-3; D is ambiguous. V lost 3 bases, J lost 7 bases, and 7 bases lay in between. Germline loops: CDR1 KGHDR, CDR2 SFDVKD. CDR3 length equals 12 residues. The CDR3 region is CATSDLRNTQYF. The CDR3 DNA follows: TGTGCCACCAGTGATCTCAGGAATACGCAGTATTTT.

The chain combines TRBV4-1 with TRBJ1-2; tentative D call: TRBD1 (5 bases). Germline CDR1 and CDR2: MGHRA and YSYEKL. V lost 3 bases, J lost 2 bases, and 13 bases lay in between. The CDR3 sequence is 15 residues long. The CDR3 sequence: CASSHALDKNYGYTF. The CDR3, as DNA: TGCGCCAGCAGCCATGCCTTGGACAAGAACTATGGCTACACCTTC.

This chain connects TRBV3-1 (or the pseudogene TRBV3-2) to TRBJ1-6, with D perhaps matching TRBD1 (6 bases). This CDR3 has 18 amino acids. CDR1 is LGHDT, CDR2 YNNKEL, per germline (reference sequence). Trimming pared 4 bases from V and 8 bases from J, leaving 24 bases between. The CDR3 loop reads CASSPKGQRSVGDSPLHF. The CDR3 coding sequence is TGTGCCAGCAGCCCCAAAGGACAGCGGAGCGTTGGGGATTCACCCCTCCACTTT.

This clone was recorded once. The V call is TRBV18, the J call TRBJ2-1; D is unclear. The CDR3 spans 17 residues. From germline, CDR1 is KGHSH and CDR2 LQKENI. The germline V and J ends were trimmed by 1 base and 0 bases, with 13 bases remaining between them. For the CDR3, the DNA is TGTGCCAGCTCACCACTAAGTCTACTAAGCTCCTACAATGAGCAGTTCTTC. This encodes CASSPLSLLSSYNEQFF.

The chain joins TRBV18 to TRBJ1-4; D is undetermined. V lost 2 bases and J lost 7, with 8 bases in between. Germline values: CDR1 KGHSH, CDR2 LQKENI. This CDR3 has 13 residues. CDR3 nucleotide sequence: TGTGCCAGCTCACCAAGCGGAACTGAAAAACTGTTTTTT. It specifies CASSPSGTEKLFF.

The chain uses TRBV7-2 and TRBJ2-1; TRBD2 matches 12 bases. Germline V gene lookup returns CDR1 SGHTA and CDR2 FQGNSA. CDR3 size: 17 residues. Germline trimming cut 0 bases from V and 6 bases from J; bases unmatched to any gene: 6. The CDR3 DNA follows: TGTGCCAGCAGCTTAGCGCCTAGCGGGGGGGCGGGCAATGAGCAGTTCTTC. Amino acids: CASSLAPSGGAGNEQFF.

The J gene is TRBJ2-7, the V gene TRBV9; perhaps TRBD1 as D (6 bases). V lost 0 bases and J lost 2, with 12 bases in between. CDR3 length: 15 residues. Germline assignment: CDR1 SGDLS and CDR2 YYNGEE. The CDR3 DNA reads as TGTGCCAGCAGCGTAGAGCCCGGGACAACCTACGAGCAGTACTTC. This sequence encodes CASSVEPGTTYEQYF.

The chain is built from TRBV19 and TRBJ2-3, with 12 bases lining up with TRBD2. Unmatched junction bases numbered 15, after V lost 9 bases and J lost 2 bases. CDR1 and CDR2 (germline): LNHDA, SQIVND (reference sequence). The CDR3 is 18 amino acids. The CDR3 is CASKPSSGGASITDTQYF. The CDR3 DNA reads TGTGCCAGCAAGCCCTCTAGCGGGGGGGCCAGTATCACAGATACGCAGTATTTT.

This chain connects TRBV28 to TRBJ2-7; TRBD2 might be the D (7 bases). The V gene's germline CDR1 is MDHEN and CDR2 SYDVKM. V lost 2 bases, J lost 6 bases, and 14 bases lay in between. The CDR3 covers 14 residues. The CDR3 loop is CASSLTAGAREQYF. The CDR3 DNA sequence: TGTGCCAGCAGTTTAACGGCGGGGGCCCGCGAGCAGTACTTC.